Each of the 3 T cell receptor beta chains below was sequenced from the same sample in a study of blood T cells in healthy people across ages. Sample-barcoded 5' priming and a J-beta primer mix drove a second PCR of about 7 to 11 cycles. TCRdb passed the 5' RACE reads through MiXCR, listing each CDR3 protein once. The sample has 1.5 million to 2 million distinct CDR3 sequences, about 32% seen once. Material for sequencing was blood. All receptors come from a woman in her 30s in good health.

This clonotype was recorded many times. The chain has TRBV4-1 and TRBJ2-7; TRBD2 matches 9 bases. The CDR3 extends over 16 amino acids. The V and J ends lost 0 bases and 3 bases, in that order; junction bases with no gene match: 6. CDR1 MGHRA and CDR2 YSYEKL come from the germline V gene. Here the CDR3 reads CASSQEESSGNYEQYF. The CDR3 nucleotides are TGCGCCAGCAGCCAAGAAGAGTCTAGCGGGAACTACGAGCAGTACTTC.

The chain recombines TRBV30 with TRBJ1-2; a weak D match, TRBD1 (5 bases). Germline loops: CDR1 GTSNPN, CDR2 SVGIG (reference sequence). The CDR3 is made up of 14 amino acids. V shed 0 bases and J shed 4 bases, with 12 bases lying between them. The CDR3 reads CAWSVHRGGYGYTF. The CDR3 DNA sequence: TGTGCCTGGAGTGTACATCGGGGGGGCTATGGCTACACCTTC.

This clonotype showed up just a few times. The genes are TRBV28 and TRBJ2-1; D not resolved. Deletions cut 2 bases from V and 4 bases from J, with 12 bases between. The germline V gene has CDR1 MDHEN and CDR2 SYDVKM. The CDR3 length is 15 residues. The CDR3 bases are TGTGCCAGCAGTTTAGCAGGAAAACCTTACAATGAGCAGTTCTTC. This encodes CASSLAGKPYNEQFF.